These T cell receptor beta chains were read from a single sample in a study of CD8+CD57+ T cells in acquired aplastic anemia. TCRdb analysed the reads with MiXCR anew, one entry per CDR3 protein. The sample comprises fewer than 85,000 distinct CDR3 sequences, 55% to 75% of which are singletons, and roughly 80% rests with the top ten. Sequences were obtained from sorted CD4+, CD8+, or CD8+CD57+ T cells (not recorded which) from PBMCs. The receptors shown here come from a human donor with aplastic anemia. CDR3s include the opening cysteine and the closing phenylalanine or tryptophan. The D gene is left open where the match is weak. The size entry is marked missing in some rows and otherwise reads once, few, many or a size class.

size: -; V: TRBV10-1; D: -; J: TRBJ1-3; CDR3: CASSPGGSNTIYF; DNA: TGCGCCAGCTCCCCGGGGGGCTCGAACACCATATATTTT
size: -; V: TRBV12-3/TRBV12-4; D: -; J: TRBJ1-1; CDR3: CASSSAMGGAEAFF; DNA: TGTGCCAGCAGTTCCGCCATGGGGGGTGCTGAAGCTTTCTTT
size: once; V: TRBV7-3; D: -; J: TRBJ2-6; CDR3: CASSYPWGAGGANVLTF; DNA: TGTGCCAGCAGCTACCCCTGGGGGGCTGGTGGGGCCAACGTCCTGACTTTC
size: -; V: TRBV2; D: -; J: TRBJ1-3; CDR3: CASSDPGGENTIYF; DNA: TGTGCCAGCAGTGACCCAGGTGGCGAAAACACCATATATTTT
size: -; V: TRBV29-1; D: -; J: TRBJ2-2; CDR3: CSVVGQRGGELFF; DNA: TGCAGCGTTGTTGGACAAAGAGGCGGGGAGCTGTTTTTT
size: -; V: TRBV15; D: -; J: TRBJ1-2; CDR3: CATSRGLDYGYTF; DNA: TGTGCCACCAGCAGGGGGTTAGACTATGGCTACACCTTC
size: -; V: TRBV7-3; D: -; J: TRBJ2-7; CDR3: CASRKDFSYEQYF; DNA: TGTGCCAGCAGGAAGGATTTCTCCTACGAGCAGTACTTC
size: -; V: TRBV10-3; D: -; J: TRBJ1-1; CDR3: CAITSRIGSWTEAFF; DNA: TGTGCCATCACCTCGAGGATAGGGTCCTGGACTGAAGCTTTCTTT
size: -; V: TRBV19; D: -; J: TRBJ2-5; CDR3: CASSKGQVNGETQYF; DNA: TGTGCCAGTAGTAAGGGCCAGGTGAACGGGGAGACCCAGTACTTC
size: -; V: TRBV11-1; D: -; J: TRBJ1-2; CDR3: CASSLGGEGKENGYTF; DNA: TGTGCCAGCAGCTTAGGGGGGGAGGGGAAGGAAAATGGCTACACCTTC
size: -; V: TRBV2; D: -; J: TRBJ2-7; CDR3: CASSDLLDEQYF; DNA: TGTGCCAGCAGTGACCTACTTGACGAGCAGTACTTC
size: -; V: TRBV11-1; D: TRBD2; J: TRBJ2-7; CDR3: CASSIDRGRPPYEQYF; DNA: TGTGCCAGTAGTATAGATCGCGGGAGGCCCCCCTACGAGCAGTACTTC
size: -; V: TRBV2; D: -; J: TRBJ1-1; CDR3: CASSPANTEAFF; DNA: TGTGCCAGCAGTCCCGCGAACACTGAAGCTTTCTTT
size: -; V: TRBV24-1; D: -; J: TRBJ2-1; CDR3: CATSDGNEQFF; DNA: TGTGCCACCAGTGACGGGAATGAGCAGTTCTTC
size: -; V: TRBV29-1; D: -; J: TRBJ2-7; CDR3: CSVEGPSGQLYEQYF; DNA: TGCAGCGTTGAAGGACCGAGCGGCCAGCTCTACGAGCAGTACTTC
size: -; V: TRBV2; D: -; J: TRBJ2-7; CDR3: CASGTDLSYEQYF; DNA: TGTGCCAGCGGGACGGATCTTTCGTACGAGCAGTACTTC
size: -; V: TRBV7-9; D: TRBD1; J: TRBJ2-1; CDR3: CASRDRTGQGRDYYNEQFF; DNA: TGTGCCAGCCGGGACAGGACAGGACAGGGACGAGACTATTACAATGAGCAGTTCTTC
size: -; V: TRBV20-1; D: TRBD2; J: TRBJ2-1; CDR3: CSARASGVYNEQFF; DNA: TGCAGTGCTAGAGCTAGCGGGGTGTACAATGAGCAGTTCTTC
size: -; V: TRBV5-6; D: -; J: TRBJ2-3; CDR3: CASSFKDTQYF; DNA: TGTGCCAGCAGCTTTAAAGATACGCAGTATTTT
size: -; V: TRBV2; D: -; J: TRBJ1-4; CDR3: CASSRQDLGEKLFF; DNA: TGTGCCAGCAGCAGACAGGATCTGGGAGAAAAACTGTTTTTT
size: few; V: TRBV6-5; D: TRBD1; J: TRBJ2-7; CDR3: CASSYSPGQGGYEQYF; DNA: TGTGCCAGCAGTTACTCGCCGGGACAGGGGGGCTACGAGCAGTACTTC
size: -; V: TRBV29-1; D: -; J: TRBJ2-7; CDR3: CSVVSGSSYEQYF; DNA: TGCAGCGTTGTCAGCGGAAGCTCCTACGAGCAGTACTTC
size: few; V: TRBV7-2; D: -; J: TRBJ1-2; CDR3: CASSPEDSYGYTF; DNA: TGTGCCAGCAGCCCGGAAGACAGCTATGGCTACACCTTC
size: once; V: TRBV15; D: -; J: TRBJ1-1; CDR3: CATSRDRRAGAEAFF; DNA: TGTGCCACCAGCAGAGATAGAAGAGCCGGTGCTGAAGCTTTCTTT
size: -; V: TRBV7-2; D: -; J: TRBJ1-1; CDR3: CASSLRSPGAEAFF; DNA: TGTGCCAGCAGCTTACGGTCTCCGGGGGCTGAAGCTTTCTTT
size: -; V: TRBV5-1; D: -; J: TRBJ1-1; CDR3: CASSFGTSPNTEAFF; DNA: TGCGCCAGCAGCTTTGGGACTTCTCCAAACACTGAAGCTTTCTTT
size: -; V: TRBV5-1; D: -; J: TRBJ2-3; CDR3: CASNYDGDTQYF; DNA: TGCGCCAGCAACTATGATGGGGATACGCAGTATTTT
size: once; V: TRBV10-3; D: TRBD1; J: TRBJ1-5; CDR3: CAISPGQGNQPQHF; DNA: TGTGCCATCAGCCCCGGACAGGGAAATCAGCCCCAGCATTTT
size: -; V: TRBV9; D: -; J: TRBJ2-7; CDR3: CASSVAQGEQYF; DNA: TGTGCCAGCAGCGTAGCTCAGGGCGAGCAGTACTTC
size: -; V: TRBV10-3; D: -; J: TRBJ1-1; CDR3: CAIRRPGDTEAFF; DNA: TGTGCCATTAGAAGGCCTGGTGACACTGAAGCTTTCTTT
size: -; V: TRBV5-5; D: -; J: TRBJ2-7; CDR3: CASSLAGRYEQYF; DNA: TGTGCCAGCAGCTTGGCCGGGCGCTACGAGCAGTACTTC
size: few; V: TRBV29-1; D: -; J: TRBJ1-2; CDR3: CSVVRQGGPNYGYTF; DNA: TGCAGCGTTGTCCGGCAGGGTGGTCCCAACTATGGCTACACCTTC
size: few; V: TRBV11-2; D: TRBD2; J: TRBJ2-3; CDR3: CASSLGGLAGGTDTQYF; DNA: TGTGCCAGCAGCTTAGGAGGACTAGCGGGAGGGACAGATACGCAGTATTTT
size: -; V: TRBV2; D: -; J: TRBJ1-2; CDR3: CASELMGGYGYTF; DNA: TGTGCCAGCGAGTTAATGGGAGGCTATGGCTACACCTTC
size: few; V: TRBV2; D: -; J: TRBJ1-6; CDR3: CASNYGAAYNSPLHF; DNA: TGTGCCAGCAACTATGGGGCGGCCTATAATTCACCCCTCCACTTT
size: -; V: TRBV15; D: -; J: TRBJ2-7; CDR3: CATSWIAEEQYF; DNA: TGTGCCACCAGCTGGATAGCGGAAGAGCAGTACTTC
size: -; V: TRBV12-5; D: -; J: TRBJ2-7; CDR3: CASGLVPRAGQYF; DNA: TGTGCTAGTGGTTTGGTACCTCGGGCTGGGCAGTACTTC
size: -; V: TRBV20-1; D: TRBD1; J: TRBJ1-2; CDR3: CSARAGTGHGYTF; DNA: TGCAGTGCTAGGGCCGGGACAGGGCATGGCTACACCTTC
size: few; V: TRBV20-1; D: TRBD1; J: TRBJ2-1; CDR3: CSGPGQGNEQFF; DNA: TGCAGTGGACCGGGACAGGGCAATGAGCAGTTCTTC
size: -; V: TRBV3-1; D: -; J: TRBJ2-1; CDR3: CASSQDLRGNEQFF; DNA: TGTGCCAGCAGCCAAGATCTTCGGGGAAATGAGCAGTTCTTC
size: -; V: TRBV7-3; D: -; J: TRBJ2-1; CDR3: CASSSGDVPYNEQFF; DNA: TGTGCCAGCAGCTCCGGGGACGTCCCATACAATGAGCAGTTCTTC
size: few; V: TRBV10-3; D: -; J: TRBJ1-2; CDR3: CAISESTAGWGYTF; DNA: TGTGCCATCAGTGAGTCGACGGCAGGGTGGGGCTACACCTTC
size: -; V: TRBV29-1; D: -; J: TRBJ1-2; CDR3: CSVLGGENYGYTF; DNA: TGCAGCGTGCTGGGAGGGGAGAACTATGGCTACACCTTC
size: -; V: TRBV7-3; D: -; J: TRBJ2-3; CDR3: CASSLQGTISTDTQYF; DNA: TGTGCCAGCAGCTTGCAGGGTACGATTAGCACAGATACGCAGTATTTT
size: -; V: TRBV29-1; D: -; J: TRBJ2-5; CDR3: CSVDIGLGLSQETQYF; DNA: TGCAGCGTTGATATTGGACTTGGGCTCTCCCAAGAGACCCAGTACTTC
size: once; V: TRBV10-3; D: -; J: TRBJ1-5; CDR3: CAISESMGNEAQPQHF; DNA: TGTGCCATCAGTGAGTCGATGGGGAATGAGGCTCAGCCCCAGCATTTT
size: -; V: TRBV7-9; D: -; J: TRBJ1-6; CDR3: CASSLEDGSPLHF; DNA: TGTGCCAGCAGCTTAGAGGACGGTTCACCCCTCCACTTT
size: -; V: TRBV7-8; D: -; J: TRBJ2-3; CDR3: CASSLALMGFSDTQYF; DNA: TGTGCCAGCAGCTTAGCACTCATGGGATTTTCAGATACGCAGTATTTT
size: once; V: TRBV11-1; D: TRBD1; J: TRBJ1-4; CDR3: CASSSGTAATNEKLFF; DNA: TGTGCCAGCAGCTCAGGGACAGCCGCAACTAATGAAAAACTGTTTTTT
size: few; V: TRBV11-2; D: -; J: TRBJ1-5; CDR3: CASSLSLNQPQHF; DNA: TGTGCCAGCAGCTTATCTCTCAATCAGCCCCAGCATTTT
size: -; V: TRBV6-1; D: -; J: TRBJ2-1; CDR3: CASSQEEGNYEQFF; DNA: TGTGCCAGCAGCCAAGAGGAGGGCAACTATGAGCAGTTCTTC